This T cell receptor beta chain was captured in a study of blood T cell repertoires in COVID-19. Germline V gives CDR1 SNHLY, CDR2 FYNNEI. Trimming cost V 11 bases and J 0 bases, with 15 bases left between them. The CDR3 totals 14 residues. Only in-frame clones appear in the TCRdb table, and some are missing; sequencing was by immunoSEQ multiplex PCR. The data show around 74,000 clones, with about 88% seen just once and around a sixth held by the top ten. The chain is built from TRBV2 and TRBJ2-3; D may be TRBD2 (5 bases). The receptor was isolated from a woman older than 75 with active or convalescent COVID-19. The material sequenced was peripheral blood. CDR3 bases: TGTGCCGACACTCCGGGGATTAGCACAGATACGCAGTATTTT. Its protein is CADTPGISTDTQYF.